The 26 T cell receptor beta chains below come from one sample, sequenced in a study of vaccination and CD4 T cells after COVID-19. Researchers used the Oncomine TCR Beta short-read assay to sequence DNA from cultured CD4+ T cells. TCRdb passed the PCR reads through MiXCR, listing each CDR3 protein once. The table lists about 16,000 distinct CDR3 sequences, roughly 50% of them singletons. Noted treatment: roughly 11-day PBMC culture with coronavirus spike peptide pools or control peptides (ViraFEST assay). Their antigen targets remain unknown. The sample consisted of CD4+ T cells from blood, cultured in vitro, taken before SARS-CoV-2 vaccination. Source of these receptors: a human donor who had recovered from COVID-19.

This rearrangement joins TRBV6-2 or TRBV6-3 to TRBJ2-5; D is perhaps TRBD2 (6 bases). Germline V gene sequence: CDR1 MNHEY, CDR2 SVGEGT. The CDR3 is 13 amino acids. V was trimmed by 6 bases and J by 5 bases, leaving 13 bases between them. CDR3 protein: CASRHSGFETQYF. The CDR3 nucleotides read TGTGCCAGCAGACACAGCGGGTTCGAGACCCAGTACTTC.

This chain joins TRBV18 and TRBJ2-7; TRBD2 is a possible D gene (6 bases). The germline V and J ends were trimmed by 2 bases and 4 bases, with 15 bases remaining between them. Germline V gene lookup returns CDR1 KGHSH and CDR2 LQKENI. This CDR3 is built from 15 residues. The DNA for the CDR3 is TGTGCCAGCTCACCAAACACGGGGGTGCGTTACGAGCAGTACTTC. It is translated as CASSPNTGVRYEQYF.

This clonotype has only a few counts. The V call is TRBV7-2, the J call TRBJ2-5; 8 bases match TRBD2. Germline V gene sequence: CDR1 SGHTA, CDR2 FQGNSA. Trimming cost V 5 bases and J 5 bases; bases outside gene matches: 13. This CDR3 has 16 amino acids. CDR3 sequence reads: CASSLNSGRHWETQYF. DNA of the CDR3: TGTGCCAGCAGCCTAAACAGCGGGAGACACTGGGAGACCCAGTACTTC.

This clonotype has a handful of counts. This chain connects TRBV7-9 to TRBJ1-2, with D perhaps TRBD1 (5 bases). The germline gives CDR1 SEHNR, CDR2 FQNEAQ (reference sequence). The CDR3 loop spans 15 amino acids. V shed 5 bases and J shed 4 bases, with 17 bases lying between them. The CDR3 nucleotides are TGTGCCAGCAGCCAAGGGGCAGGGCCCGCCTATGGCTACACCTTC. Residues: CASSQGAGPAYGYTF.

A remark on this clonotype: The junction and the germline gene differ at one end; a read error may be behind it. This rearrangement joins TRBV19 to TRBJ2-1; 7 bases align to TRBD2. The CDR3 loop spans 13 amino acids. Germline V gives CDR1 LNHDA, CDR2 SQIVND (reference sequence). The CDR3 sequence: CASRAGEYSEQFF. In DNA, the CDR3 is TGTGCTAGTAGGGCGGGAGAGTATAGTGAGCAGTTCTTC.

This rearrangement joins TRBV6-1 to TRBJ1-4; 10 bases align to TRBD1. CDR1 is MNHNS and CDR2 is SASEGT in the germline V gene. The CDR3 has 16 amino acids. V shed 1 base and J 8 bases; nucleotides not matched to a gene: 7. CDR3: CASSEVDGTGEEKLFF. The CDR3 DNA follows: TGTGCCAGCAGTGAAGTTGATGGGACAGGGGAGGAAAAACTGTTTTTT.

V and J are TRBV5-1 and TRBJ2-3; 10 bases agree with TRBD1. After removal of 6 bases from V and 4 bases from J, the junction contained 2 bases not matched to a gene. The CDR3 loop spans 13 amino acids. Germline CDR1 SGHRS, CDR2 YFSETQ. CDR3 residues: CASTGTGADTQYF. The DNA for the CDR3 is TGCGCCAGCACCGGGACAGGGGCAGATACGCAGTATTTT. Looking up the rest from reference TRBV5-1 and TRBJ2-3 gives the full variable domain: KAGVTQTPRYLIKTRGQQVTLSCSPISGHRSVSWYQQTPGQGLQFLFEYFSETQRNKGNFPGRFSGRQFSNSRSEMNVSTLELGDSALYLCASTGTGADTQYFGPGTRLTVL.

This clonotype has more than one count but fewer than ten. This rearrangement joins TRBV7-9 to TRBJ2-7, with TRBD2 matching over 8 bases. The V segment lost 6 bases and the J segment 5 bases; nucleotides outside the gene matches: 9. The CDR3 covers 14 residues. CDR1 and CDR2 (germline): SEHNR, FQNEAQ (reference sequence). DNA of the CDR3: TGTGCCAGCAGACGCCGACTAGCGTGGGACGAGCAGTACTTC. It yields the protein CASRRRLAWDEQYF.

This clonotype has a handful of counts. The J gene is TRBJ2-3, the V gene TRBV21-1; the D call in the table, TRBD1, was not verified against the DNA. TRBV21-1 is an annotated pseudogene. The CDR3 runs 15 residues. This CDR3 is CASSHPGVGTDTQYF. In nucleotides, the CDR3 is TGTGCCAGCAGCCACCCCGGAGTCGGCACAGATACGCAGTATTTT.

The sample holds a few counts of this clonotype. This chain uses TRBV20-1 with TRBJ2-1, with a weak D call TRBD2 (6 bases). Trimming took off 6 bases at V and 3 bases at J, with 15 bases between the two ends. The CDR3 contains 14 residues. The germline V gene encodes CDR1 DFQATT and CDR2 SNEGSKA (reference sequence). The CDR3 sequence: CSAARLVYYNEQFF. CDR3 sequence (DNA): TGCAGTGCCGCCAGACTAGTGTACTACAATGAGCAGTTCTTC.

In its sample, this clonotype was seen a few times. The chain recombines TRBV6-7 with TRBJ2-7, with TRBD2 identical over 7 bases. TRBV6-7 is an ORF, and what it does is uncertain. This CDR3 contains 16 residues. Trimming removed 5 bases from V and 2 bases from J; junction bases left unmatched: 12. CDR3 sequence (DNA): TGTGCCAGCAGTAGGATCCGGGACTACTCAACCTACGAGCAGTACTTC. It is translated as CASSRIRDYSTYEQYF.

CDR3 in DNA: TGTGCCAGCAGCCCAAGGGCGACAGGGGGAAACTCCTACAATGAGCAGTTCTTC. Protein: CASSPRATGGNSYNEQFF. The chain has TRBV7-8 and TRBJ2-1, with 9 nucleotides matching TRBD1. This CDR3 has 18 residues. The junction had 11 bases not matched to a gene; V was cut back by 5 bases and J by 0 bases. Per the germline V gene, CDR1 is SGHVS and CDR2 is FQNEAQ.

This chain links TRBV7-3 with TRBJ2-3; D tentatively fits TRBD1 or TRBD2 (5 bases each). From germline, CDR1 is SGHTA and CDR2 FQGTGA. With 2 bases removed from V and 3 bases from J, the gap between germline ends came to 12 bases. The CDR3 totals 15 residues. The CDR3 DNA is TGTGCCAGCAGCTTAGATGCCGGGGCAACAGATACGCAGTATTTT. Translation gives CASSLDAGATDTQYF.

In its sample, this clonotype was seen once. The genes are TRBV20-1 and TRBJ2-2; either TRBD1 or TRBD2 may supply D (6 bases each). Per the germline V gene, CDR1 is DFQATT and CDR2 is SNEGSKA (reference sequence). The CDR3 is 17 amino acids. V lost 0 bases to trimming and J lost 2 bases, with 16 bases between them. CDR3 DNA: TGCAGTGCTAGAGATCAGGGGCCGACTAGAAACACCGGGGAGCTGTTTTTT. Translated: CSARDQGPTRNTGELFF.

The chain uses TRBV9 and TRBJ2-3; tentative D call: TRBD2 (6 bases). Germline CDR1 reads SGDLS; CDR2 reads YYNGEE. The CDR3 totals 13 residues. With 0 bases removed from V and 11 bases from J, the gap between germline ends came to 13 bases. The CDR3 here is CASSVGGAGRQYF. CDR3 DNA sequence: TGTGCCAGCAGCGTAGGAGGGGCGGGGCGGCAGTATTTT.

CDR3 region: CSASHLDTGELFF. For the CDR3, the DNA is TGCAGTGCTTCCCACCTGGACACCGGGGAGCTGTTTTTT. The V call is TRBV20-1, the J call TRBJ2-2; no clear D. CDR1 and CDR2 from the germline V gene are DFQATT and SNEGSKA (reference sequence). The V gene lost 5 bases and the J gene lost 3 bases, with 10 bases spanning the gap. This CDR3 contains 13 residues.

This chain uses TRBV28 with TRBJ2-5; 7 nucleotides line up with TRBD1. This CDR3 spans 15 amino acids. CDR1 is MDHEN, CDR2 SYDVKM, per germline. J was trimmed by 5 bases and V by 4 bases; bases with no gene match: 10. CDR3 DNA: TGTGCCAGCAGTTCCCCTGACAGGGAGCTGGAGACCCAGTACTTC. Translated: CASSSPDRELETQYF.

CDR3 in DNA: TGTGCCAGCAGCCGGGGCGAATATAATTCACCCCTCCACTTT. This sequence encodes CASSRGEYNSPLHF. The V gene is TRBV12-3 or TRBV12-4, the J gene TRBJ1-6, with a tentative D call TRBD1 (5 bases). Between the trimmed V and J ends, which lost 6 bases and 4 bases, there was a span of 10 bases. The CDR3 consists of 14 residues.

V and J are TRBV18 and TRBJ2-1; 11 bases are a match to TRBD1. The CDR3 is 16 residues long. Per germline, CDR1 KGHSH and CDR2 LQKENI. The V and J ends lost 0 bases and 5 bases, in that order; junction bases with no gene match: 3. The CDR3: CASSPPGGQGDNEQFF. The CDR3, as DNA: TGTGCCAGCTCACCACCGGGGGGACAGGGGGACAATGAGCAGTTCTTC.

The chain uses TRBV20-1 and TRBJ2-7; a possible D gene is TRBD2 (5 bases). This CDR3 has 13 residues. Germline loops: CDR1 DFQATT, CDR2 SNEGSKA (reference sequence). Deletions cut 0 bases from V and 3 bases from J, with 9 bases between. CDR3 protein: CSARENRDYEQYF. The CDR3 coding sequence is TGCAGTGCTAGAGAAAACCGGGACTACGAGCAGTACTTC.

This clonotype was found a few times. V gene TRBV7-8 combines with J gene TRBJ1-5; D unresolved. The CDR3 length is 15 residues. The V end lost 2 bases, the J end lost 6 bases, and 14 bases lay between the germline ends. CDR1 is SGHVS and CDR2 is FQNEAQ in the germline V gene. Here the CDR3 reads CASSLSGQVAQPQHF. CDR3 DNA: TGTGCCAGCAGCTTATCGGGTCAGGTTGCTCAGCCCCAGCATTTT.

The chain uses TRBV7-2 and TRBJ1-5, with D hard to call. V lost 4 bases to trimming and J lost 6 bases, with 10 bases between them. The CDR3 loop spans 13 amino acids. Germline V lookup: CDR1 SGHTA, CDR2 FQGNSA. The CDR3 here is CASSSRLGQPQHF. DNA for the CDR3: TGTGCCAGCAGCTCAAGGTTGGGTCAGCCCCAGCATTTT. Full variable domain (outside the CDR3, taken from reference TRBV7-2 and TRBJ1-5): GAGVSQSPSNKVTEKGKDVELRCDPISGHTALYWYRQSLGQGLEFLIYFQGNSAPDKSGLPSDRFSAERTGGSVSTLTIQRTQQEDSAVYLCASSSRLGQPQHFGDGTRLSIL.

This clonotype was seen only a few times. The J gene is TRBJ2-2, the V gene TRBV7-9, with D perhaps matching TRBD2 (6 bases). Looked up from germline, CDR1 is SEHNR and CDR2 is FQNEAQ (reference sequence). V lost 0 bases, J lost 4 bases, and 15 bases lay in between. The CDR3 has 17 residues. CDR3 sequence reads: CASSLARLVTITGELFF. CDR3 bases: TGTGCCAGCAGCTTAGCGAGACTAGTTACTATCACCGGGGAGCTGTTTTTT. The full variable domain, in which reference TRBV7-9 and TRBJ2-2 provide the parts outside the CDR3, is DTGVSQNPRHKITKRGQNVTFRCDPISEHNRLYWYRQTLGQGPEFLTYFQNEAQLEKSRLLSDRFSAERPKGSFSTLEIQRTEQGDSAMYLCASSLARLVTITGELFFGEGSRLTVL.

The chain links TRBV24-1 to TRBJ2-3; TRBD1 or TRBD2 may be the D gene (6 bases each). The CDR3 sequence is 14 residues long. V dropped 4 bases and J dropped 5 bases, with 12 bases sitting between them. From germline, CDR1 is KGHDR and CDR2 SFDVKD. CDR3 in amino acids: CATSDPGAGDTQYF. The CDR3 nucleotides are TGTGCCACCAGTGACCCGGGGGCCGGAGATACGCAGTATTTT.

The chain links TRBV28 to TRBJ1-1, with TRBD1 matching 10 bases. V was clipped by 5 bases and J by 7 bases; unmatched bases: 4. The CDR3 totals 13 residues. CDR1 is MDHEN, CDR2 SYDVKM, per germline. CDR3 sequence reads: CASSVRTGGEAFF. The CDR3 DNA is TGTGCCAGCAGTGTAAGGACAGGGGGTGAAGCTTTCTTT. The full variable domain, rest sourced from reference TRBV28 and TRBJ1-1, is DVKVTQSSRYLVKRTGEKVFLECVQDMDHENMFWYRQDPGLGLRLIYFSYDVKMKEKGDIPEGYSVSREKKERFSLILESASTNQTSMYLCASSVRTGGEAFFGQGTRLTVV.

This sequence joins TRBV5-1 and TRBJ2-7, with TRBD1 identical over 7 bases. The V and J ends lost 0 bases and 4 bases, in that order; junction bases with no gene match: 10. The CDR3 contains 16 residues. The germline CDR1 and CDR2 sequences are SGHRS and YFSETQ. The CDR3: CASSLAGGQTVYEQYF. The CDR3 DNA sequence: TGCGCCAGCAGCTTGGCAGGGGGACAGACCGTTTACGAGCAGTACTTC.